Below are 10 T cell receptor beta chains sequenced from a single sample in a study of technical replicates of blood from a few donors. TCRdb's copy holds only in-frame clones and misses some; the assay was immunoSEQ multiplex PCR. In the table there are some 94,000 clones, about 95% of which are singletons. The sequencing sample was made of T cells isolated from PBMCs. Receptor source: a human donor in good health.

The chain has TRBV30 and TRBJ1-5, with a weak D call TRBD1 (6 bases). The CDR3 consists of 15 residues. Germline CDR1 reads GTSNPN; CDR2 reads SVGIG (reference sequence). Trimming took 0 bases from V and 0 from J, leaving 9 bases between them. The CDR3 sequence: CAWSVPGASNQPQHF. CDR3 nucleotide sequence: TGTGCCTGGAGTGTACCAGGGGCTAGCAATCAGCCCCAGCATTTT. The entire variable domain, with the rest obtained from reference TRBV30 and TRBJ1-5, is as follows: SQTIHQWPATLVQPVGSPLSLECTVEGTSNPNLYWYRQAAGRGLQLLFYSVGIGQISSEVPQNLSASRPQDRQFILSSKKLLLSDSGFYLCAWSVPGASNQPQHFGDGTRLSIL.

This chain uses TRBV9 with TRBJ2-3; 7 nucleotides match TRBD2. The CDR3 covers 15 residues. Per germline, CDR1 SGDLS and CDR2 YYNGEE. The V gene end was trimmed by 2 bases and the J gene end by 2 bases; junction bases not matched to a gene: 5. The CDR3: CASSVGGTNTDTQYF. The CDR3 DNA is TGTGCCAGCAGCGTGGGGGGGACTAACACAGATACGCAGTATTTT.

The chain carries TRBV29-1 and TRBJ1-1; TRBD1 aligns across 7 bases. V lost 5 bases and J lost 11; bases outside the gene matches: 5. Looked up from germline, CDR1 is SQVTM and CDR2 is ANQGSEA. The CDR3 has 10 residues. The DNA for the CDR3 is TGCAGCGTTTTCCTCAGGGGGGCTTTCTTT. Translating it yields CSVFLRGAFF.

CDR3 in amino acids: CASSLGQGLDQPQHF. The CDR3 DNA reads as TGTGCCAGCAGCTTAGGACAGGGCCTGGACCAGCCCCAGCATTTT. J is TRBJ1-5 and V is TRBV7-9; TRBD1 matches 7 bases. The germline CDR1 and CDR2 sequences are SEHNR and FQNEAQ (reference sequence). There are 15 residues in the CDR3. V shed 1 base and J 7 bases; nucleotides not matched to a gene: 7.

This clone was counted only a few times. The chain is built from TRBV6-4 and TRBJ2-1; 7 nucleotides line up with TRBD2. Germline V gene data show CDR1 as MRHNA and CDR2 as SNTAGT. V was clipped by 4 bases and J by 8 bases; unmatched bases: 8. The CDR3 has 14 amino acids. CDR3 DNA sequence: TGTGCCAGCAGTGCCCGACTAGCCTCGGATGAGCAGTTCTTC. This translates into CASSARLASDEQFF.

V and J are TRBV9 and TRBJ2-3; 7 positions agree with TRBD2. The V and J ends lost 0 bases and 5 bases, in that order; junction bases with no gene match: 9. CDR3 size: 16 residues. Germline CDR1 SGDLS, CDR2 YYNGEE. The CDR3 region is CASSVAYREAGDTQYF. For the CDR3, the DNA is TGTGCCAGCAGCGTAGCTTATCGGGAGGCGGGAGATACGCAGTATTTT.

V usage is TRBV9 and J usage is TRBJ2-1; 8 bases align to TRBD2. This CDR3 contains 16 residues. V lost 4 bases, J lost 4 bases, and 10 bases stayed unmatched. Germline loops: CDR1 SGDLS, CDR2 YYNGEE. This CDR3 is CASSLLLAASYNEQFF. Written as DNA, the CDR3 is TGTGCCAGCAGCCTCCTACTAGCGGCGAGTTACAATGAGCAGTTCTTC.

This clone was counted at least ten times. The chain links TRBV6-4 to TRBJ2-2, with TRBD2 matching over 7 bases. Trimming took 3 bases from V and 5 from J; bases not matched to a gene: 0. CDR3 size: 13 residues. CDR1 is MRHNA and CDR2 is SNTAGT in the germline V gene. CDR3 in DNA: TGTGCCAGCAGTGAGCGGGAGACCGGGGAGCTGTTTTTT. Its protein product is CASSERETGELFF.

Here the CDR3 reads CASKGHVNTEAFF. In DNA form, the CDR3 reads TGTGCCAGTAAGGGGCACGTGAACACTGAAGCTTTCTTT. The V and J genes are TRBV19 and TRBJ1-1; a weak D match, TRBD1 (5 bases). Between the trimmed V and J ends, which lost 7 bases and 0 bases, there was a span of 9 bases. This CDR3 has 13 residues. The germline gives CDR1 LNHDA, CDR2 SQIVND (reference sequence).

The genes are TRBV19 and TRBJ2-1; no firm D call. The CDR3 is 12 amino acids. Trimming cost V 4 bases and J 5 bases, with 6 bases left between them. The germline V gene encodes CDR1 LNHDA and CDR2 SQIVND (reference sequence). CDR3 in amino acids: CASSTLDNEQFF. The CDR3 DNA sequence: TGTGCCAGTAGTACTCTCGACAATGAGCAGTTCTTC.